The T cell receptor (beta chain) described here comes from a study of regulatory T cells in long-lasting Graves disease (TCRdb year 2021). Turning to the overall study: Patients with newly diagnosed Graves' disease had been on antithyroid drugs for under 3 months. Persistent Graves' disease patients were compared with newly diagnosed Graves' disease patients by peripheral blood TCR sequencing and RNA sequencing. The study was registered as a clinical trial and conducted in China. TCR sequencing covered about 13 persistent and some 20 newly diagnosed Graves' disease patients, around 35 samples in total.

In this sample, this clonotype turned up many times. Which antigen it targets is not known. Base quality data are lacking; no much larger clone is found one base away. In the paper's terms, the time point label means: newly diagnosed GD, antithyroid drugs for less than 3 months. For both TCR sequencing and RNA sequencing, RNA was extracted from PBMCs in TRIzol. Graves' disease was diagnosed according to American Thyroid Association guidelines. Recruitment of patients was carried out at an endocrinology department in Xi'an, China. Each patient gave around 9.2 milliliters of peripheral blood, collected in an EDTA anticoagulant tube. Ficoll Paque Plus density gradient separation was used to isolate PBMCs, and no further T cell sorting was done. An Agilent 2100 Bioanalyzer and agarose gel were used to check RNA quality, while a NanoDrop 2000 measured RNA concentration. Libraries were constructed by multiplex PCR. TCRdb shows the sequencer as Illumina HiSeq 4000. To build TCR beta libraries, CDR3 regions were amplified by Arm-PCR using iRepertoire HTBI primers. Before sequencing, the PCR products underwent gel purification. From the authors' description of their analysis: Gene usage analysis of CDR3 amino acid clonotypes used the approximately 56 TRBV and some 13 TRBJ segments found across samples. COPE and FqMerger were used to merge filtered high-quality paired reads into contigs. BLAST was used to align contigs to IMGT TRBV, TRBD and TRBJ reference genes, and CDR3 was defined according to IMGT. Any clonotype with a frequency above 0.1% was counted as a highly expanded clone. Shannon entropy served as the measure of repertoire diversity, while the Gini coefficient captured V-J evenness. Clonotypes shared by more than one individual were considered public. Using fastp trimming at Q25 and MiXCR clonotype assembly, TCRdb reanalyzed the public sequencing data and kept in-frame beta chains. Entries that share a CDR3 protein sequence are merged under the most common genes and DNA. TCRdb's processing, not the authors', yielded these V and J calls. The sample profile shows about 530,000 distinct CDR3 sequences; roughly a sixth of them were found once. Roughly 25% of the sample is in the top ten clones.

General conclusions and limits of the study: Compared with newly diagnosed patients, patients with persistent Graves' disease had lower TCR Shannon entropy and fewer highly expanded clones, which suggests clonal expansion. Peripheral blood alone was examined, since thyroid tissue, which constituted the primary lesion, could not be accessed. The authors acknowledged the small sample size as a limitation that may reduce accuracy. Sequencing and analysis were restricted to the TCR beta chain. Patients with persistent disease shared more public clonotypes (around 3,000) than newly diagnosed patients did (nearly 1,000).

A further study also used this sample, focusing on T cells in Graves' hyperthyroidism and ophthalmopathy. The second study's authors report: Graves' hyperthyroidism was defined as stable when no progression to ophthalmopathy occurred over 18 months of follow-up. Hyperthyroidism patients were newly diagnosed, had a disease duration of under 2 months, and were aged 18 to 65 years. Any patient with an uncontrolled infection, another autoimmune disease, pregnancy or lactation was excluded. Clinical symptoms, serum thyroxine and TRAb, thyroid ultrasound, and orbital computed tomography formed the basis for the diagnoses. The TCR CDR3 was subjected to a first round of RT-PCR using the HTBI primer set and the Qiagen OneStep RT-PCR kit. Most expanded thyroid clonotypes (frequency above 0.001) were also detected in blood, a finding suggesting that blood repertoires may reflect thyroid immune responses. Ophthalmopathy was separated from stable hyperthyroidism by a 13 V-J signature model, with 87.88% sensitivity and around 81% specificity obtained in cross-validation and 80%/75% obtained in testing. During validation, the model predicted progression to ophthalmopathy a median of approximately six months ahead of onset, with around 71% sensitivity and almost 75% specificity. To identify TCR V-J signatures that set the groups apart, the researchers used a discovery cohort of about a hundred patients, made up of roughly 40 with Graves' ophthalmopathy and about 55 with stable Graves' hyperthyroidism. Prospective prediction of ophthalmopathy was tested in an independent validation cohort of 18 to 20 hyperthyroidism patients and 15 to 17 patients who later progressed to ophthalmopathy. The 85 to 100 discovery patients were divided at random into training and test sets in a 7:3 ratio. In six Graves' hyperthyroidism patients, the study also compared T-cell repertoires from thyroid tissue with T-cell repertoires from blood. Once sampling was done, hyperthyroidism patients were given methimazole at a starting dose of 30 mg daily, whereas ophthalmopathy patients were given high-dose intravenous methylprednisolone. A second multiplex PCR round built the libraries, followed by size selection and purification. Libraries were sequenced paired-end with 100 bp reads on an Illumina HiSeq2000. SOAPnuke was used to process the raw data, throwing out any read that contained adapters or uncalled bases, had a mean Phred below 15, or lacked an exact constant-primer or identifier match. COPE v1.2.5 was used to merge the high-quality paired reads, and each unique nucleotide sequence was defined as a clonotype. MiTCR v1.1 was used to align clonotypes to the IMGT TRBV, TRBD and TRBJ reference segments. Only V-J combinations with frequency above 0.0001, covering 99% to 99.2% of repertoires, were analysed. A TCS score was defined as the ratio of F50 (clonal expansion) to E x V (chaos), with BLOSUM62-based TCRdist applied between CDR3 peptides within each V-J. Welch's t-statistics and random forest reduced approximately 520 V-J features to 13, which were used in a naive Bayes classifier (R e1071). No statistical method was used to set the sample size in advance, and investigators knew the group allocation. The paper reports TCR Vbeta CDR3 sequencing of roughly 140 peripheral blood samples: some 41 ophthalmopathy, 70 to 85 hyperthyroidism and approximately 17 progressor patients.

The sequence derives from a woman aged 35-65 years with Graves disease. Donor details come from another sample of the same person, matched by shared clones. The sequencing here drew on peripheral blood mononuclear cells (PBMCs), taken at new diagnosis, from a patient treated with antithyroid drugs.

CDR3 reads: CSARRGGQDYEQYF. At the DNA level, the sequence is TGCAGTGCTAGAAGGGGAGGTCAGGACTACGAGCAGTACTTC. The rearranged segments are TRBV20-1 and TRBJ2-7; TRBD2 might be the D gene, on 6 matching bases. The CDR3, cysteine through phenylalanine, is 14 amino acids long. Here the CDR3 DNA is all that survives: 42 bases in frame from base 1. From a lookup of the germline V gene (reference sequence), CDR1 and CDR2 are DFQATT and SNEGSKA. Trimming at the junction amounts to 2 bases on V and 3 bases on J, and the germline ends lie 14 bases apart.